A single sample gave rise to the 17 T cell receptor beta chains below, sequenced in a study of chemoradiotherapy in HPV16-positive cancers. Profiling relied on immunoSEQ multiplex PCR, and the TCRdb table lists in-frame clones only, not all of them. The sample lists some 9,100 clones, 80% to 85% occurring once. The material sequenced was blood, taken from a patient who underwent chemoradiotherapy. These receptors were obtained from a human donor with HPV-associated anogenital cancer.

The gene calls are TRBV23-1 and TRBJ2-7; tentative D call: TRBD2 (5 bases). TRBV23-1 is designated an ORF whose function remains uncertain. Trimming left V 4 bases short and J 2 bases short, with 9 bases between. The CDR3 runs 13 residues. The CDR3 nucleotides read TGCGCCAGCAGTCTGCGGGTGGCCTACGAGCAGTACTTC. This gives the protein CASSLRVAYEQYF.

The genes are TRBV11-1 and TRBJ1-4, with D perhaps TRBD1 (6 bases). The CDR3 loop spans 14 amino acids. Germline V lookup: CDR1 SGHAT, CDR2 FQDESV (reference sequence). V was pared by 5 bases and J by 7 bases, with 14 bases between. This CDR3 is CASSRNKQGEKLFF. The DNA of the CDR3 is TGTGCCAGCAGCCGAAACAAACAGGGTGAAAAACTGTTTTTT.

J is TRBJ2-7 and V is TRBV6-5; 7 bases map to TRBD1. Germline V gives CDR1 MNHEY, CDR2 SVGAGI. After removal of 6 bases from V and 4 bases from J, the junction contained 6 bases not matched to a gene. The CDR3 covers 13 residues. The CDR3 spells CASSSGTVYEQYF. CDR3 coding DNA: TGTGCCAGCAGCTCCGGGACAGTTTACGAGCAGTACTTC.

The genes are TRBV13 and TRBJ1-1, with no clear D. Deletions cut 2 bases from V and 1 base from J, with 11 bases between. The CDR3 runs to 15 residues. CDR1 is PRHDT and CDR2 is FYEKMQ in the germline V gene (reference sequence). The CDR3 is CASSLRLPENTEAFF. In nucleotides, the CDR3 is TGTGCCAGCAGCTTAAGGCTCCCCGAGAACACTGAAGCTTTCTTT.

The V call is TRBV6-5, the J call TRBJ1-1; D might be TRBD1 (6 bases). Trimming shortened V by 0 bases and J by 5 bases, and 16 bases separated the two germline ends. CDR3 length: 16 amino acids. Looked up from germline, CDR1 is MNHEY and CDR2 is SVGAGI. The CDR3 sequence is CASSYSSGGGGTEAFF. For the CDR3, the DNA is TGTGCCAGCAGTTACTCGTCCGGGGGCGGCGGAACTGAAGCTTTCTTT.

Of note for this clone: A junction boundary mismatches the germline segment, possibly from a read error. CDR3 loop: CASSLGPLRGGQGEQFF. CDR3 bases: TGTGCTAGCAGCTTGGGTCCCTTGCGGGGGGGCCAGGGTGAGCAGTTCTTC. The gene calls are TRBV7-7 and TRBJ2-1; 9 bases map to TRBD2. CDR1 is SSHAT and CDR2 is FNYEAQ in the germline V gene (reference sequence). The CDR3 is 17 residues long.

The chain joins TRBV25-1 to TRBJ1-3; 9 bases agree with TRBD1. Germline V CDR1 and CDR2: MGHDK, SYGVNS. J was trimmed by 5 bases and V by 7 bases; bases with no gene match: 6. This CDR3 region has 14 residues. This CDR3 is CASMGTGRRNTIYF. The CDR3 DNA reads as TGTGCCAGCATGGGGACAGGGAGGCGAAACACCATATATTTT.

This clone was observed a handful of times. The chain carries TRBV6-1 and TRBJ1-2; 9 positions agree with TRBD1. The V segment lost 0 bases and the J segment 2 bases; nucleotides outside the gene matches: 4. The CDR3 totals 16 residues. Per the germline V gene, CDR1 is MNHNS and CDR2 is SASEGT. As DNA, the CDR3 is TGTGCCAGCAGTGAAGCGGACAGGGGTTGGAACTATGGCTACACCTTC. Protein: CASSEADRGWNYGYTF.

The gene calls are TRBV5-4 and TRBJ2-2; 13 bases fit TRBD2. This CDR3 is 17 amino acids long. J was trimmed by 4 bases and V by 2 bases; bases with no gene match: 5. The V gene's germline CDR1 is SGHNT and CDR2 YYREEE (reference sequence). CDR3 sequence: CASSLLAGGPGTGELFF. CDR3 nucleotide sequence: TGTGCCAGCAGCTTACTAGCGGGGGGGCCAGGCACCGGGGAGCTGTTTTTT.

The rearrangement links TRBV23-1 to TRBJ1-1; D gene ambiguous. TRBV23-1 is designated an ORF whose function remains uncertain. The V end was cut by 7 bases, the J end by 1 base, with 7 bases between. This CDR3 is built from 12 residues. This CDR3 is CASTRENTEAFF. CDR3 nucleotides: TGCGCCAGCACCCGGGAGAACACTGAAGCTTTCTTT.

This clone was counted a few times. The chain couples TRBV27 to TRBJ1-5; D gene ambiguous. This CDR3 contains 13 residues. Germline loops: CDR1 MNHEY, CDR2 SMNVEV (reference sequence). V was clipped by 6 bases and J by 4 bases, with 10 bases between them. The CDR3: CASSPGRNQPQHF. The CDR3 DNA reads TGTGCCAGCAGCCCTGGACGGAATCAGCCCCAGCATTTT.

The rearrangement uses TRBV29-1 and TRBJ1-1; D unclear. Germline assignment: CDR1 SQVTM and CDR2 ANQGSEA. Trimming cost V 2 bases and J 6 bases, with 10 bases left between them. The CDR3 is 12 amino acids. The CDR3 region is CSVERRLPEAFF. In DNA, the CDR3 is TGCAGCGTTGAACGACGATTACCTGAAGCTTTCTTT.

J is TRBJ1-2 and V is TRBV18; a weak D match, TRBD1 (5 bases). The CDR3 sequence is 12 residues long. V lost 2 bases to trimming and J lost 4 bases, with 5 bases between them. CDR1 and CDR2 (germline): KGHSH, LQKENI. The CDR3 loop reads CASSPDSYGYTF. The CDR3 nucleotides read TGTGCCAGCTCACCAGACAGCTATGGCTACACCTTC.

The chain carries TRBV7-2 and TRBJ2-3; 7 bases are a match to TRBD2. V gave up 7 bases and J gave up 5 bases; unmatched junction bases: 6. This CDR3 has 13 amino acids. CDR1 is SGHTA and CDR2 is FQGNSA in the germline V gene. The CDR3 spells CASTLGGRDTQYF. CDR3 sequence (DNA): TGTGCCAGCACCCTCGGGGGGAGAGATACGCAGTATTTT.

This CDR3 is CASSGQGKDNEQFF. The CDR3 DNA reads TGTGCCAGCTCCGGACAGGGGAAGGACAATGAGCAGTTCTTC. V gene TRBV18 combines with J gene TRBJ2-1; TRBD1 matches at 9 bases. Per the germline V gene, CDR1 is KGHSH and CDR2 is LQKENI. Losses at the gene ends were 6 bases for V and 5 bases for J; bases not matched to a gene: 5. CDR3 length equals 14 residues.

The chain combines TRBV7-9 with TRBJ2-7; TRBD2 matches 7 bases. This CDR3 region has 16 residues. Unmatched junction bases numbered 9, after V lost 4 bases and J lost 0 bases. Germline V gene data show CDR1 as SEHNR and CDR2 as FQNEAQ (reference sequence). In nucleotides, the CDR3 is TGTGCCAGCAGCTGGTGGGGAGGGCAAAGCTCCTACGAGCAGTACTTC. Translated, it gives CASSWWGGQSSYEQYF.

The gene calls are TRBV4-3 and TRBJ1-5; 7 nucleotides line up with TRBD1. V shed 0 bases, J shed 3 bases, and the junction held 8 bases outside the gene matches. The CDR3 covers 17 residues. Germline CDR1 and CDR2: LGHNA and YSLEER. CDR3 loop: CASSQDRWKGANQPQHF. In DNA form, the CDR3 reads TGCGCCAGCAGCCAAGATCGGTGGAAGGGGGCCAATCAGCCCCAGCATTTT.